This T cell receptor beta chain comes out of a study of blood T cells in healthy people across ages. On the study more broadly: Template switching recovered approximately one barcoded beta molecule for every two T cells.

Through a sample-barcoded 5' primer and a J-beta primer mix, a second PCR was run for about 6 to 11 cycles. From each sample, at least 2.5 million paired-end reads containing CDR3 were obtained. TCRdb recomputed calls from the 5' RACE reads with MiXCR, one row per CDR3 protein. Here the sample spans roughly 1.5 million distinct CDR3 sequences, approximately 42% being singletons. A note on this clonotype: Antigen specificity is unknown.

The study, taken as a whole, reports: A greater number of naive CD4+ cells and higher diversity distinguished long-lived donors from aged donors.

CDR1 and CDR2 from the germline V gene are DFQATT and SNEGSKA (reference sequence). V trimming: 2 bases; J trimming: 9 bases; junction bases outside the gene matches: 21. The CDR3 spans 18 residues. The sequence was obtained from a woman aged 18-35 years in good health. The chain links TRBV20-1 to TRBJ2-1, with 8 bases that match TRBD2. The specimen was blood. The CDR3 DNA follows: TGCAGTGCTAGATATTTGGCTAGCGGGCGACTCCTCCGGGTTGAGCAGTTCTTC. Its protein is CSARYLASGRLLRVEQFF.